This T cell receptor beta chain derives from a study of OX40 agonist ivuxolimab in advanced cancers. Study details: Those enrolled were 82.7% male, with a mean age of about 66 years and ages from roughly 20 to 90. Treatment received earlier with anti-PD-1, anti-PD-L1 or anti-CTLA-4 agents was allowed, and over 30% had some.

At baseline, cycle 4 day 1, and cycle 7 day 1, blood was sampled. The table came from immunoSEQ multiplex PCR; TCRdb's copy has only in-frame clones and leaves some out. The sample shows some 73,000 clones, 75% to 90% of them seen only once. Findings and limits, study-wide: Mean expanded clone counts were higher in CD8+ than CD4+ T cells.

Notes on this clone: Its antigen is still unknown.

This CDR3 is built from 13 residues. CDR1 and CDR2 (germline): SNHLY, FYNNEI. Trimming took 11 bases from V and 2 from J, leaving 14 bases between them. This TCR was sampled from an adult with an advanced solid tumor such as melanoma, head and neck, liver or kidney cancer. This sample comprised CD4+ or CD8+ T cells sorted from blood, obtained in a trial of the OX40 agonist ivuxolimab. The rearrangement joins TRBV2 to TRBJ2-3; D may be TRBD1 (5 bases). The chain's CDR3 is CAARTGFTDTQYF. As DNA, the CDR3 is TGTGCCGCTAGAACAGGTTTCACAGATACGCAGTATTTT.